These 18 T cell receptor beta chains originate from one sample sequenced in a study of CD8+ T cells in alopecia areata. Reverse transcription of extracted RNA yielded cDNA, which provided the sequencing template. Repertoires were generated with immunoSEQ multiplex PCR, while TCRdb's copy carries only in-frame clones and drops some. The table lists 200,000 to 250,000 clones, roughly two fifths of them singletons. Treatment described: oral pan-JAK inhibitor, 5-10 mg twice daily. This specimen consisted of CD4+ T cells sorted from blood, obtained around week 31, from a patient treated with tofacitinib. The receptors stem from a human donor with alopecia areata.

Written as DNA, the CDR3 is TGTGCCAGCGACAGTGCCGGCAATCAGCCCCAGCATTTT. It yields the protein CASDSAGNQPQHF. The genes are TRBV7-8 and TRBJ1-5, with D perhaps TRBD1 (5 bases). This CDR3 has 13 residues. V was cut by 8 bases and J by 2 bases, with 10 bases left in between. CDR1 is SGHVS, CDR2 FQNEAQ, per germline. Filled out from reference TRBV7-8 and TRBJ1-5, the complete variable domain reads GAGVSQSPRYKVAKRGQDVALRCDPISGHVSLFWYQQALGQGPEFLTYFQNEAQLDKSGLPSDRFFAERPEGSVSTLKIQRTQQEDSAVYLCASDSAGNQPQHFGDGTRLSIL.

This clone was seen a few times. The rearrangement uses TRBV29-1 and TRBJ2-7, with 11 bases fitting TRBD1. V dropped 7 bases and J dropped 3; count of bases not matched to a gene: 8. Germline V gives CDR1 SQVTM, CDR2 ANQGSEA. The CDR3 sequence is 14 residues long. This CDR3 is CSAVIGTGGYEQYF. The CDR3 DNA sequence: TGCAGCGCCGTCATTGGGACAGGGGGCTACGAGCAGTACTTC.

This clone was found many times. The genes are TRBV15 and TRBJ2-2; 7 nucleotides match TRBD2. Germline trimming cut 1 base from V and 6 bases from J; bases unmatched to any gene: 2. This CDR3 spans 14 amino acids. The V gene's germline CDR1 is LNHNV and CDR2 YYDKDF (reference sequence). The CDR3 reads CATSRGGGPGELFF. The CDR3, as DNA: TGTGCCACCAGCAGAGGGGGAGGGCCCGGGGAGCTGTTTTTT.

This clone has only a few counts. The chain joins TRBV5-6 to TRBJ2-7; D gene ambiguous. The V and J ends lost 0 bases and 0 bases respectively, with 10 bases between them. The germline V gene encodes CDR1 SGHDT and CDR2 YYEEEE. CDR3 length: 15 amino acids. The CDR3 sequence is CASSLGLKGSYEQYF. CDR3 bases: TGTGCCAGCAGCTTGGGGCTCAAGGGCTCCTACGAGCAGTACTTC.

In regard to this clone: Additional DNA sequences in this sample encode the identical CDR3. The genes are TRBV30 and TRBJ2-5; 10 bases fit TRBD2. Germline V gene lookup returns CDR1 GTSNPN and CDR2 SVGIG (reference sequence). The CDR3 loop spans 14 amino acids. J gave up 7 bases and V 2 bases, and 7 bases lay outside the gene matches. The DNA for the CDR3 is TGTGCCTGGAGTCAAGCGGGAGGGATCGGGACCCAGTACTTC. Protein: CAWSQAGGIGTQYF. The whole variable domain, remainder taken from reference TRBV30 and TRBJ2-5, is SQTIHQWPATLVQPVGSPLSLECTVEGTSNPNLYWYRQAAGRGLQLLFYSVGIGQISSEVPQNLSASRPQDRQFILSSKKLLLSDSGFYLCAWSQAGGIGTQYFGPGTRLLVL.

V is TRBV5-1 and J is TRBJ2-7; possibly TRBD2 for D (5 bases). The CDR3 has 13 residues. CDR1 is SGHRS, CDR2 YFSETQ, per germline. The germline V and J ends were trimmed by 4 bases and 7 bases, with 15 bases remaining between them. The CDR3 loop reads CASSPGRGWEQYF. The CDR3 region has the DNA TGCGCCAGCAGCCCCGGCCGGGGATGGGAGCAGTACTTC. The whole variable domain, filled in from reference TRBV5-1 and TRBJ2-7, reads KAGVTQTPRYLIKTRGQQVTLSCSPISGHRSVSWYQQTPGQGLQFLFEYFSETQRNKGNFPGRFSGRQFSNSRSEMNVSTLELGDSALYLCASSPGRGWEQYFGPGTRLTVT.

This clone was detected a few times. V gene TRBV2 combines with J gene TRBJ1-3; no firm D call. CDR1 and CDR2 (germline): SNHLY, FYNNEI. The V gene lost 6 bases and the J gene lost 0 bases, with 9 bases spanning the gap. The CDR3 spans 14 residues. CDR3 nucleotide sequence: TGTGCCAGCAGACCGCCGGCCTCTGGAAACACCATATATTTT. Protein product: CASRPPASGNTIYF.

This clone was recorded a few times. The CDR3 loop is CASSPLRATTDTQYF. The CDR3 DNA reads as TGTGCCAGCAGTCCTTTACGGGCCACCACAGATACGCAGTATTTT. The rearrangement uses TRBV2 and TRBJ2-3, with unresolved D. Germline V CDR1 and CDR2: SNHLY, FYNNEI. This CDR3 spans 15 amino acids. Trimming took off 5 bases at V and 2 bases at J, with 14 bases between the two ends.

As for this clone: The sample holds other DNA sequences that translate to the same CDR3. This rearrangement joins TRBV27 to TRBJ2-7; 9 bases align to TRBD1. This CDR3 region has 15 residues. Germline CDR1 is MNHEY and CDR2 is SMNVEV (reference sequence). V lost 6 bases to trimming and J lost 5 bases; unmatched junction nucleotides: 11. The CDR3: CASSTDRGKVNEQYF. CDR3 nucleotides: TGTGCCAGCAGCACCGACAGGGGGAAGGTCAACGAGCAGTACTTC.

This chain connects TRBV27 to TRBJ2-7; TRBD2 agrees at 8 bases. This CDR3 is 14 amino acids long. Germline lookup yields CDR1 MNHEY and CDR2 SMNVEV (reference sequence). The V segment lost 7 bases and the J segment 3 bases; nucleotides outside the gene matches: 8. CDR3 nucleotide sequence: TGTGCCAGCAAGGGCGGGACTAGTAACTACGAGCAGTACTTC. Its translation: CASKGGTSNYEQYF.

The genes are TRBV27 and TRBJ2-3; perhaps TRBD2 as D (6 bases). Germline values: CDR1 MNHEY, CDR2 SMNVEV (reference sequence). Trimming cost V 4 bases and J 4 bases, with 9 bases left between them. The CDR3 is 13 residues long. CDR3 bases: TGTGCCAGCAGTTGGAGGGAAGCAGATACGCAGTATTTT. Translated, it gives CASSWREADTQYF.

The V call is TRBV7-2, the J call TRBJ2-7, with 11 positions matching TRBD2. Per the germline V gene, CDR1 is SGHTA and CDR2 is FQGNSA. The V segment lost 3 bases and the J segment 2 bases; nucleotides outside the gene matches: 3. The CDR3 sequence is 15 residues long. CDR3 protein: CASSFLAGGPYEQYF. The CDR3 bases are TGTGCCAGCAGCTTCCTAGCGGGAGGTCCCTACGAGCAGTACTTC.

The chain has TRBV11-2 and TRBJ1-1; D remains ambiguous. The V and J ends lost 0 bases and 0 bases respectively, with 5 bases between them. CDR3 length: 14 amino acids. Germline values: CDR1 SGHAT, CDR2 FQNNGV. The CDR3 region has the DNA TGTGCCAGCAGCTTAGAATGGGTGAACACTGAAGCTTTCTTT. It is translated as CASSLEWVNTEAFF.

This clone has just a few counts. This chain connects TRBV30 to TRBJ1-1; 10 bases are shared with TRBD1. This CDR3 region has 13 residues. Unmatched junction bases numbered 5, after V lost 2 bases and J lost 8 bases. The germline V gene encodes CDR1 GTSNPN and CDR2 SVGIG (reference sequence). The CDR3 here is CAWSIPGQGEAFF. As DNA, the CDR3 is TGTGCCTGGAGTATCCCGGGACAGGGGGAAGCTTTCTTT.

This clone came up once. CDR3: CASSLAGAVDTQYF. CDR3 DNA sequence: TGTGCCAGCAGCTTAGCGGGGGCCGTCGATACGCAGTATTTT. The rearrangement links TRBV7-6 to TRBJ2-3, with D tentatively TRBD1 (6 bases). This CDR3 has 14 amino acids. The germline V and J ends were trimmed by 0 bases and 6 bases, with 10 bases remaining between them. Looked up from germline, CDR1 is SGHVS and CDR2 is FNYEAQ. The entire variable domain, with the rest obtained from reference TRBV7-6 and TRBJ2-3, is as follows: GAGVSQSPRYKVTKRGQDVALRCDPISGHVSLYWYRQALGQGPEFLTYFNYEAQQDKSGLPNDRFSAERPEGSISTLTIQRTEQRDSAMYRCASSLAGAVDTQYFGPGTRLTVL.

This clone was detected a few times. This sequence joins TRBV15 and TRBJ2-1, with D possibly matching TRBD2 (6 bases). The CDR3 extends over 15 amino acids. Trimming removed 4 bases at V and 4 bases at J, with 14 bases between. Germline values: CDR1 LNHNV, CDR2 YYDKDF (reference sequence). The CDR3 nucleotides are TGTGCCACCAGCACCGCGACTAGGTCTTACAATGAGCAGTTCTTC. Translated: CATSTATRSYNEQFF. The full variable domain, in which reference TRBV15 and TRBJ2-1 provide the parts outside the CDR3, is DAMVIQNPRYQVTQFGKPVTLSCSQTLNHNVMYWYQQKSSQAPKLLFHYYDKDFNNEADTPDNFQSRRPNTSFCFLDIRSPGLGDTAMYLCATSTATRSYNEQFFGPGTRLTVL.

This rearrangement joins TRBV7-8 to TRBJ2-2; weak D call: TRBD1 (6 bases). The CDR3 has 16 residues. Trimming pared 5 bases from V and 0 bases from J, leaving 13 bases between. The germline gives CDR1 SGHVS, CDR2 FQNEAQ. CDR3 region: CASSPSQGTNTGELFF. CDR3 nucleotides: TGTGCCAGCAGCCCGTCACAGGGTACGAACACCGGGGAGCTGTTTTTT.

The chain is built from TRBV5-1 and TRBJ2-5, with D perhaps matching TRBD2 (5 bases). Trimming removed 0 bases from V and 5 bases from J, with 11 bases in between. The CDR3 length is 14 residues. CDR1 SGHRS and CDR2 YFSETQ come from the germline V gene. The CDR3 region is CASSLGGSMETQYF. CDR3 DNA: TGCGCCAGCAGCTTGGGAGGGTCAATGGAGACCCAGTACTTC.